This TCR beta chain derives from a study of blood T cells in healthy people across ages (dated by TCRdb to about 2015). About the study as a whole: In model experiments, template switching captured about one uniquely barcoded TCR beta cDNA molecule for every two T cells. Using the same blood draw, the study looked at two additional independent replicas of 1 million unique cDNA reads for two donors, one aged 18 to 30 and the other aged 80 or older. To avoid experimental bias, donors of different ages were randomly spread across the sequencing lanes. The donors were divided into four age groups: young (average around 16 years), middle-aged (about 39), aged (around 59) and long-lived (more than 75). The study measured age-related changes in TCR beta repertoire diversity using deep sequencing normalized with unique cDNA molecular identifiers. What the research found in general, with its limitations: Compared with the aged group, the long-lived group had more naive CD4+ T cells, fewer expanded clones and increased TCR diversity, suggesting age selection. Observed TCR beta diversity correlated strongly with the percentage of naive T cells measured by flow cytometry. Estimates of total diversity based on one million sequenced T cells were regarded as lower bounds and as underestimates. The CMV infection status of donors was not known, potentially confounding age-related changes in expanded clonotypes. As age increased, observed TCR beta diversity per million T cells dropped in a roughly linear way, and a significant reduction was already evident by age 40. Conclusive comparison of naive and antigen-experienced compartments was prevented by the profiling of bulk unsorted PBMCs.

The donors were under 40 Caucasian individuals from Russia, aged roughly 6 to 95 years, who were systemically healthy. Around 10 milliliters of peripheral blood were drawn from each donor into EDTA-treated Vacutainer tubes. Ficoll-Paque density-gradient centrifugation was used to isolate PBMCs, with at least 7 million per sample. Trizol reagent was used to extract total RNA from the PBMCs, yielding at least 6 micrograms per sample. For every donor, flow cytometry on a PBMC aliquot measured the percentage of naive CD45RAhigh/CD27high T cells. Looking up the germline V gene yields CDR1 SGHTA and CDR2 FQGTGA. The V end gives up 5 bases and the J end 11 bases, leaving 20 bases in the junction not matched to a gene. Including the terminal cysteine and phenylalanine, the CDR3 comprises 16 residues. The entry retains the CDR3 DNA only, 48 bases that are in frame from base 1. Comment on this clonotype: It lacks a known antigen. This could be a read error, since a much larger clone is one nucleotide away.

The library was obtained by 5' RACE. Instrument used: Illumina HiSeq 2500. A second about 7 to 12 cycle PCR used a sample-barcoded 5' primer and a J-beta primer mix. A unique molecular identifier was introduced onto each TCR beta cDNA molecule by a template-switch 5' adaptor carrying 12 random nucleotides. At least 2.5 million CDR3-containing paired-end reads were obtained from each sample. First-strand cDNA synthesis was performed from all RNA using the Mint cDNA synthesis kit, with priming by a TRBC-specific oligonucleotide. Following uracil-DNA glycosylase treatment, all cDNA underwent a first 18-cycle PCR with the universal primers M1SS and BC2_uni_R. On the authors' methods: Normalization of each sample was performed by random selection of 1 million high-quality reads, each carrying a distinct molecular identifier. Instead of being binned into consensus sequences, reads with shared molecular identifiers were discarded. MiTCR, set to a Q25 quality threshold and the strictest error-elimination algorithm, was used for CDR3 identification, clonotype clustering and error correction. Lower-bound total TCR beta diversity was estimated with a nonparametric unseen species model using Euler transformation. TCRdb passed the public sequencing reads through fastp at Q25 and MiXCR, retaining productive beta sequences. Identical CDR3 protein sequences are pooled into one entry, listed with their most common genes and DNA. In this record, the V and J calls reflect TCRdb's handling and not the investigators' own analysis. The sample table holds 650,000 to 1,000,000 distinct CDR3 sequences, of which 35% to 40% were seen once. Clones ranked in the top ten supply 10% to 15% of the sample.

This chain joins TRBV7-3 to TRBJ2-5, with 7 bases aligning to TRBD2. The sequenced sample was blood. This receptor was obtained from a man aged 18 to 35 in good health. This receptor carries the CDR3 CASSQVGGTSYNEQYF. The DNA sequence follows: TGTGCCAGCAGCCAGGTGGGGGGGACGAGCTACAATGAGCAGTACTTC. The variable domain in full, with residues beyond the CDR3 obtained from the reference TRBV7-3 and TRBJ2-5 genes, is GAGVSQTPSNKVTEKGKYVELRCDPISGHTALYWYRQSLGQGPEFLIYFQGTGAADDSGLPNDRFFAVRPEGSVSTLKIQRTERGDSAVYLCASSQVGGTSYNEQYFGPGTRLLVL.